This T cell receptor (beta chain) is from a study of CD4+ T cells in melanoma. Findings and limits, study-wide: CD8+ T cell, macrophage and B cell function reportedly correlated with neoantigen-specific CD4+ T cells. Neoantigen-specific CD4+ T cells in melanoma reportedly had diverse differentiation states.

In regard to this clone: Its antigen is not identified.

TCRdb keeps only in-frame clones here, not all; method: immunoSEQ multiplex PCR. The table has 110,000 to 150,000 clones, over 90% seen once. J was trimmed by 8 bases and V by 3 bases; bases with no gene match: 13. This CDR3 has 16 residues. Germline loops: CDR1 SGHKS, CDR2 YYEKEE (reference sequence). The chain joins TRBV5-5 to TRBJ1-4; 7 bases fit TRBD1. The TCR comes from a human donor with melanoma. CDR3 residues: CASSSRGTGQDEKLFF. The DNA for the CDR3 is TGTGCCAGCAGCTCGCGGGGGACCGGACAGGACGAAAAACTGTTTTTT.